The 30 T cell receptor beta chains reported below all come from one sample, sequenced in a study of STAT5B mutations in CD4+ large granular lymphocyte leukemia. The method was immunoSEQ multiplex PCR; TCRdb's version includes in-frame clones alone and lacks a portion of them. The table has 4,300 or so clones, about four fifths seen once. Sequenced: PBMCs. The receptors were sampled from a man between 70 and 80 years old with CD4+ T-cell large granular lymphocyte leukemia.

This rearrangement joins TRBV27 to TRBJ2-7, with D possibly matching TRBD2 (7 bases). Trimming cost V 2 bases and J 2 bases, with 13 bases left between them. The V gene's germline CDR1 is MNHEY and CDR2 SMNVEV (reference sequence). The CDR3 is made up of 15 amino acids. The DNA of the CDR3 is TGTGCCAGCAGTTTAAGGGGGGGGGTCACCTACGAGCAGTACTTC. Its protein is CASSLRGGVTYEQYF.

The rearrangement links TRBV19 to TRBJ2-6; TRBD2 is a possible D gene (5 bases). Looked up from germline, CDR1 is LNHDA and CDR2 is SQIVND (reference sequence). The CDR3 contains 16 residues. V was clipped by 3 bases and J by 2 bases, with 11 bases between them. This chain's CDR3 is CASSMPGLAGANVLTF. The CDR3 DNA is TGTGCCAGTAGTATGCCAGGACTTGCTGGGGCCAACGTCCTGACTTTC.

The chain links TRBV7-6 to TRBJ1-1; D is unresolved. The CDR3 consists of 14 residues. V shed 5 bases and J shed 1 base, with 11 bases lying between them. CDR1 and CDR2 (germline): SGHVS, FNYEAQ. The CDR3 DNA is TGTGCCAGCAGCCCCCCTGGGAGGAACACTGAAGCTTTCTTT. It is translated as CASSPPGRNTEAFF.

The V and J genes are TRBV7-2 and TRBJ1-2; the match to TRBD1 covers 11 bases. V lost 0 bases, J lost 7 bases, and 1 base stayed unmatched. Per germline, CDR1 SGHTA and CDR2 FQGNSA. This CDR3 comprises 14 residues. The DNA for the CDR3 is TGTGCCAGCAGCTTAGCTGGACAGGGGGCTGGCTACACCTTC. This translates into CASSLAGQGAGYTF.

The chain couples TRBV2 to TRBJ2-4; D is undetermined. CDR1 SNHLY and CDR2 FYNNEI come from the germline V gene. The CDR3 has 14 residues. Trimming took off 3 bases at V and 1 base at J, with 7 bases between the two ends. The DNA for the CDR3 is TGTGCCAGCAGTGAGGTGGTGGCCAAAAACATTCAGTACTTC. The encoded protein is CASSEVVAKNIQYF.

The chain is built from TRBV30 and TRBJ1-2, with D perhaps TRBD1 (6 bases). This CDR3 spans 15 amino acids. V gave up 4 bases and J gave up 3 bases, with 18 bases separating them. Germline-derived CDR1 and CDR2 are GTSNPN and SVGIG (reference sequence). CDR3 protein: CAWTVRTANYYGYTF. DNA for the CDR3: TGTGCCTGGACCGTAAGGACAGCAAATTACTATGGCTACACCTTC.

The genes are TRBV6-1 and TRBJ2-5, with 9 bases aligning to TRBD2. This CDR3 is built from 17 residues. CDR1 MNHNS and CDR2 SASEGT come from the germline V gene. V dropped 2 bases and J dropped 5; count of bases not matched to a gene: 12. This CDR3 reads CASSESWRGGSRETQYF. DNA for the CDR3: TGTGCCAGCAGTGAATCTTGGCGGGGGGGCTCCCGGGAGACCCAGTACTTC.

The CDR3 DNA reads TGTGCCAGCATTGGGACCCAAGGGAACTATGGCTACACCTTC. It specifies CASIGTQGNYGYTF. The chain is built from TRBV2 and TRBJ1-2; D is possibly TRBD1 (5 bases). CDR1 and CDR2 (germline): SNHLY, FYNNEI. V gave up 7 bases and J gave up 2 bases, with 14 bases separating them. CDR3 length: 14 residues.

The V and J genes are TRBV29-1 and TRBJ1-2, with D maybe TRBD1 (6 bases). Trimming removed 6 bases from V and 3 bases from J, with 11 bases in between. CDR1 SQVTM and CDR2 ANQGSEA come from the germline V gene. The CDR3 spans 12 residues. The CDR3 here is CSVPTGYYGYTF. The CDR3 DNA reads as TGCAGCGTACCTACAGGGTACTATGGCTACACCTTC.

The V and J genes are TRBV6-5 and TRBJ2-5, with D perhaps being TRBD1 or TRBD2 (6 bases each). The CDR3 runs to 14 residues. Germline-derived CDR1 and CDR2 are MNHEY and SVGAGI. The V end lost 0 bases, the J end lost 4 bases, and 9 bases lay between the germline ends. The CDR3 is CASSYSTGAETQYF. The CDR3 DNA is TGTGCCAGCAGTTACTCGACGGGGGCAGAGACCCAGTACTTC.

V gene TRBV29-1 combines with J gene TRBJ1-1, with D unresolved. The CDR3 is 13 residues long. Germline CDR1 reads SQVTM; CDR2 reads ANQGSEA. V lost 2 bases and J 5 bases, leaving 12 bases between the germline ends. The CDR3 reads CSVEWGWRTEAFF. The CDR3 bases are TGCAGCGTTGAATGGGGTTGGAGAACTGAAGCTTTCTTT.

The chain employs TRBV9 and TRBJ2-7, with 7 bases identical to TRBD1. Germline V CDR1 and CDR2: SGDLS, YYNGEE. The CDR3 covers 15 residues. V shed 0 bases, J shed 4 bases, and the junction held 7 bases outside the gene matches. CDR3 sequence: CASSVDTGALYEQYF. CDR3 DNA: TGTGCCAGCAGCGTAGATACAGGGGCTTTGTACGAGCAGTACTTC.

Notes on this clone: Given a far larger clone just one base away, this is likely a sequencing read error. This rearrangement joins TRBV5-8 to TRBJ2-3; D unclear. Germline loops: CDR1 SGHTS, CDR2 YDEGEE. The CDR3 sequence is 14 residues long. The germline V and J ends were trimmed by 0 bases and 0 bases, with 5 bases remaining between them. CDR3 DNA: TGTGCCAGCAGCTTGGGACAAAGCACAGATACGCAGTATTTT. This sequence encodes CASSLGQSTDTQYF.

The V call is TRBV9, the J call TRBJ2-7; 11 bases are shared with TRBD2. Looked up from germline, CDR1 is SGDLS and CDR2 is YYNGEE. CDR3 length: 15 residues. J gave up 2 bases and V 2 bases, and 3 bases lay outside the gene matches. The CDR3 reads CASSVTSGNPYEQYF. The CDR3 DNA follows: TGTGCCAGCAGCGTGACTAGCGGGAACCCCTACGAGCAGTACTTC.

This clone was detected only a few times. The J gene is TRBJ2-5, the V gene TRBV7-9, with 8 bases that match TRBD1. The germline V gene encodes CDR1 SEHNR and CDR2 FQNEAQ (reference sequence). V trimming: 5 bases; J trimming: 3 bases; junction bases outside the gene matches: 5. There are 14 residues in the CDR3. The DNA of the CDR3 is TGTGCCAGCAGCCTGATGACAGGGGAAGAGACCCAGTACTTC. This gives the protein CASSLMTGEETQYF.

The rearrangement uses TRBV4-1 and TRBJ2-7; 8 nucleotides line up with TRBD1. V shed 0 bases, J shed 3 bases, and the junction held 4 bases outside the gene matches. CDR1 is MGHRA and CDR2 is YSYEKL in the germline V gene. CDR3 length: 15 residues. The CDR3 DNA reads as TGCGCCAGCAGCCAAGAAGTCAGGGGGCACTACGAGCAGTACTTC. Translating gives CASSQEVRGHYEQYF.

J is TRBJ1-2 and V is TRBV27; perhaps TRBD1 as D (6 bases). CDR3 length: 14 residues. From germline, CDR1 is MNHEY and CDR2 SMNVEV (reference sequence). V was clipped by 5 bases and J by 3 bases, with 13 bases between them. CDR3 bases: TGTGCCAGCAGTCTCGGGGGCGGAGACTATGGCTACACCTTC. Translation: CASSLGGGDYGYTF.

The DNA of the CDR3 is TGTGCCAGCAAGGGCGGTAGATCCTATAATTCACCCCTCCACTTT. Its translation is CASKGGRSYNSPLHF. The chain links TRBV2 to TRBJ1-6, with D uncertain. Trimming took 7 bases from V and 1 from J, leaving 11 bases between them. Germline loops: CDR1 SNHLY, CDR2 FYNNEI. The CDR3 sequence is 15 residues long.

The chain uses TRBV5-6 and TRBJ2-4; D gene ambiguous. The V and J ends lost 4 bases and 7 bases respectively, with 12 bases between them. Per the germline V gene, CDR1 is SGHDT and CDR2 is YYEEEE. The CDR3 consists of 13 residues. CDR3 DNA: TGTGCCAGCAGCCCTGGGTGGCCGAACATTCAGTACTTC. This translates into CASSPGWPNIQYF.

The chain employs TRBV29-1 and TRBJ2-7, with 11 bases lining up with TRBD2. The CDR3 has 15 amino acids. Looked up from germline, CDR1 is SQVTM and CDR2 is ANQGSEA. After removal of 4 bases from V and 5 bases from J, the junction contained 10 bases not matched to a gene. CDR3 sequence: CSVVFSGTSGHEQYF. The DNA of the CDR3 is TGCAGCGTTGTTTTCTCCGGGACTAGCGGCCACGAGCAGTACTTC.

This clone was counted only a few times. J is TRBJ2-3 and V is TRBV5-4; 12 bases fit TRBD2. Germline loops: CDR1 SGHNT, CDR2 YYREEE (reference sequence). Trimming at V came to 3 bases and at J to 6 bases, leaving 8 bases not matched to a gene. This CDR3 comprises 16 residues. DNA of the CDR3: TGTGCCAGCAGCTCCGCCGGGACTAGCGGGCTTGATACGCAGTATTTT. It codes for CASSSAGTSGLDTQYF.

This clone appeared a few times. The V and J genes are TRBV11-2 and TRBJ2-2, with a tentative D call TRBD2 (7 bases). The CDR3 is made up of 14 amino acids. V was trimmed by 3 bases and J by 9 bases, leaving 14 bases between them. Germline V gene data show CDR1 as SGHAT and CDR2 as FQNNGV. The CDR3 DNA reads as TGTGCCAGCAGCTTCGCCGGGGGGCCTCGGGAGCTGTTTTTT. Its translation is CASSFAGGPRELFF.

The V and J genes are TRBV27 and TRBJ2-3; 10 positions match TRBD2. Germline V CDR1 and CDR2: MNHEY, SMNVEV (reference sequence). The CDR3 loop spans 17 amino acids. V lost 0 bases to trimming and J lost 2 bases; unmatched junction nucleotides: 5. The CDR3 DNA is TGTGCCAGCAGTTTATCGCTAGCGGGGGTTAACACAGATACGCAGTATTTT. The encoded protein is CASSLSLAGVNTDTQYF.

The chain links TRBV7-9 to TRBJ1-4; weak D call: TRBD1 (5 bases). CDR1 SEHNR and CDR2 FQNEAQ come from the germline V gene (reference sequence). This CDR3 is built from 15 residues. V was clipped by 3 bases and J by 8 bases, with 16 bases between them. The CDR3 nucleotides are TGTGCCAGCAGCTTGAATCGGGACTGGAGGGAAAAACTGTTTTTT. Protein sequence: CASSLNRDWREKLFF.

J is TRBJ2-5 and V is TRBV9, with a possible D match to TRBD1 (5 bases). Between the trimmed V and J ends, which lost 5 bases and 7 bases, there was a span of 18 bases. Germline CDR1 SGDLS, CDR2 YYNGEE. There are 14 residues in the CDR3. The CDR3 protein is CASSDDLGLGTQYF. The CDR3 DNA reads TGTGCCAGCAGTGACGACCTGGGGCTGGGGACCCAGTACTTC.

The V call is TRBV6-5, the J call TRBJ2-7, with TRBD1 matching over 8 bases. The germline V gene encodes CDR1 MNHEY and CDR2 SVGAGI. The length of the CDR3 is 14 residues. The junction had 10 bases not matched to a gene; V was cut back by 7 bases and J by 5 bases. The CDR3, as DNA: TGTGCCAGCAACCCAGGGGGCGGGATAGACGAGCAGTACTTC. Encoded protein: CASNPGGGIDEQYF.

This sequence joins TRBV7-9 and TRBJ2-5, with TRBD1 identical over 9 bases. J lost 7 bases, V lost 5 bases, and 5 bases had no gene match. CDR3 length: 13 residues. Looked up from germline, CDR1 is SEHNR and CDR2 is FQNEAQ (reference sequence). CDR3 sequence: CASSRTGVVTQYF. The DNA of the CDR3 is TGTGCCAGCAGCAGGACAGGGGTAGTGACCCAGTACTTC.

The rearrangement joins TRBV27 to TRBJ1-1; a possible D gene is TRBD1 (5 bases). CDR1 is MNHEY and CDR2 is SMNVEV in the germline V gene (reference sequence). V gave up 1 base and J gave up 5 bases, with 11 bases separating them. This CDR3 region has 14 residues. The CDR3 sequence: CASSLLGGRTEAFF. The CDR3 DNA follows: TGTGCCAGCAGTTTATTGGGGGGGAGAACTGAAGCTTTCTTT.

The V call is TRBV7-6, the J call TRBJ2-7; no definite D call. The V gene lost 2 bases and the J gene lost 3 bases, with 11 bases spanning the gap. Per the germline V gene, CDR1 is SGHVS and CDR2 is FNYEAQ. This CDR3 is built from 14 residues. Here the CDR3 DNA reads TGTGCCAGCAGCTTAAACCGGGCCAACTACGAGCAGTACTTC. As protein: CASSLNRANYEQYF.

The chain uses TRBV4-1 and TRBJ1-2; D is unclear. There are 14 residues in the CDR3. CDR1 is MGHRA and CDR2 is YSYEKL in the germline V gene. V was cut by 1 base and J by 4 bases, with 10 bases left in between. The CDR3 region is CASSQGADIYGYTF. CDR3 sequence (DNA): TGCGCCAGCAGCCAAGGGGCAGATATCTATGGCTACACCTTC.